The 18 T cell receptor beta chains in this list originate from one sample, sequenced in a study of blood T cell dynamics during melanoma immunotherapy. Using immunoSEQ multiplex PCR, the repertoire was profiled, and TCRdb retains in-frame clones only, with some absent. The table has about 19,000 clones, 87% seen once. Time point noted: week 3, after first cycle of checkpoint inhibitor. The sequencing used blood, collected from a patient treated with checkpoint blockade. These receptors came from a human donor with melanoma.

V gene TRBV6-1 combines with J gene TRBJ1-2; tentative D call: TRBD1 (6 bases). This CDR3 comprises 15 residues. V lost 2 bases, J lost 7 bases, and 17 bases lay in between. Germline V lookup: CDR1 MNHNS, CDR2 SASEGT. The CDR3 spells CASSELPGARGGYTF. DNA for the CDR3: TGTGCCAGCAGTGAATTACCGGGGGCGCGGGGTGGCTACACCTTC.

CDR3 sequence: CASSPRGQGAEAFF. Here the CDR3 DNA reads TGTGCCAGCAGCCCCCGAGGACAGGGGGCGGAAGCTTTCTTT. The chain links TRBV7-9 to TRBJ1-1; TRBD1 aligns across 11 bases. The CDR3 loop spans 14 amino acids. Germline-derived CDR1 and CDR2 are SEHNR and FQNEAQ (reference sequence). V was clipped by 5 bases and J by 8 bases; unmatched bases: 7.

This chain connects TRBV4-3 to TRBJ2-2, with D hard to call. Germline V gene sequence: CDR1 LGHNA, CDR2 YSLEER. The CDR3 is 14 residues long. Trimming removed 0 bases at V and 6 bases at J, with 8 bases between. DNA for the CDR3: TGCGCCAGCAGCCAAGAGGTATTCGCCGGGGAGCTGTTTTTT. This gives the protein CASSQEVFAGELFF.

This sequence joins TRBV9 and TRBJ1-1; the D is unclear. Per germline, CDR1 SGDLS and CDR2 YYNGEE. The CDR3 extends over 14 amino acids. The V gene lost 4 bases and the J gene lost 1 base, with 11 bases spanning the gap. CDR3 in DNA: TGTGCCAGCAGCCGAGGGTCAGGGAACACTGAAGCTTTCTTT. Amino acids: CASSRGSGNTEAFF.

The chain carries TRBV27 and TRBJ2-7; no firm D call. CDR3 length equals 16 residues. V was cut by 0 bases and J by 4 bases, with 16 bases left in between. Germline values: CDR1 MNHEY, CDR2 SMNVEV (reference sequence). CDR3 DNA sequence: TGTGCCAGCAGTTTATCGTCGTCGTTTTTTGGGTACGAGCAGTACTTC. Amino acids: CASSLSSSFFGYEQYF.

This sequence joins TRBV28 and TRBJ2-5; D may be TRBD1 or TRBD2 (5 bases each). The germline gives CDR1 MDHEN, CDR2 SYDVKM. The CDR3 spans 15 residues. Between the trimmed V and J ends, which lost 5 bases and 5 bases, there was a span of 18 bases. The CDR3 DNA is TGTGCCAGCAGTAGGGGACCCCCAATGTCGGAGACCCAGTACTTC. This codes for CASSRGPPMSETQYF.

This clone was recorded once. The chain links TRBV27 to TRBJ2-1; the D gene is possibly TRBD2 (6 bases). This CDR3 has 16 amino acids. In germline, CDR1 is MNHEY, CDR2 SMNVEV (reference sequence). V dropped 3 bases and J dropped 3 bases, with 15 bases sitting between them. The CDR3 region is CASSLGTSLYYNEQFF. DNA for the CDR3: TGTGCCAGCAGTTTGGGAACTAGCTTATACTACAATGAGCAGTTCTTC.

The genes are TRBV11-1 and TRBJ1-3; D not resolved. Per germline, CDR1 SGHAT and CDR2 FQDESV (reference sequence). V was trimmed by 6 bases and J by 0 bases, leaving 9 bases between them. The CDR3 has 14 residues. The CDR3 reads CASRPTYSGNTIYF. DNA of the CDR3: TGTGCCAGCAGACCTACCTACTCTGGAAACACCATATATTTT.

This chain joins TRBV5-1 and TRBJ2-5; no firm D call. This CDR3 is 19 amino acids long. V dropped 0 bases and J dropped 2 bases, with 23 bases sitting between them. Per the germline V gene, CDR1 is SGHRS and CDR2 is YFSETQ. CDR3 nucleotide sequence: TGCGCCAGCAGCTTGGCCTACGGATCCTTCAATACTGAGCAAGAGACCCAGTACTTC. Its translation: CASSLAYGSFNTEQETQYF.

This chain joins TRBV4-1 and TRBJ1-2; no clear D. Trimming removed 4 bases from V and 2 bases from J, with 11 bases in between. Germline assignment: CDR1 MGHRA and CDR2 YSYEKL. The CDR3 is 14 amino acids. CDR3 sequence reads: CASSRLDINYGYTF. CDR3 nucleotide sequence: TGCGCCAGCAGCCGCTTAGACATAAACTATGGCTACACCTTC.

The V and J genes are TRBV19 and TRBJ2-5; 7 nucleotides align to TRBD1. There are 14 residues in the CDR3. V trimming: 3 bases; J trimming: 4 bases; junction bases outside the gene matches: 5. Germline loops: CDR1 LNHDA, CDR2 SQIVND (reference sequence). The CDR3 sequence is CASSIRQGSETQYF. The CDR3 DNA follows: TGTGCCAGTAGTATCCGACAGGGATCAGAGACCCAGTACTTC.

The CDR3 spells CASSEEGRDEQFF. CDR3 DNA: TGTGCCAGCAGTGAAGAAGGAAGGGATGAGCAGTTCTTC. V is TRBV6-1 and J is TRBJ2-1, with D hard to call. Germline values: CDR1 MNHNS, CDR2 SASEGT. Trimming took off 1 base at V and 8 bases at J, with 9 bases between the two ends. The CDR3 contains 13 residues.

The rearrangement uses TRBV5-1 and TRBJ2-5, with 9 bases that match TRBD1. CDR3 size: 18 residues. V shed 4 bases and J 7 bases; nucleotides not matched to a gene: 20. CDR1 is SGHRS and CDR2 is YFSETQ in the germline V gene. The CDR3 spells CASSRSYRDREKHATQYF. CDR3 in DNA: TGCGCCAGCAGCCGGTCGTACCGGGACAGGGAAAAGCACGCGACCCAGTACTTC.

CDR3 residues: CASTLAGVSGANVLTF. The CDR3, as DNA: TGTGCCAGCACGCTAGCGGGAGTCTCTGGGGCCAACGTCCTGACTTTC. The V gene is TRBV25-1, the J gene TRBJ2-6; TRBD2 matches at 10 bases. Germline V gene lookup returns CDR1 MGHDK and CDR2 SYGVNS. The CDR3 is 16 residues long. The trim removed 7 bases at V and 0 bases at J, leaving 3 bases unmatched.

The genes are TRBV28 and TRBJ1-5, with D unclear. Germline V lookup: CDR1 MDHEN, CDR2 SYDVKM. Deletions cut 3 bases from V and 6 bases from J, with 6 bases between. The length of the CDR3 is 12 residues. As DNA, the CDR3 is TGTGCCAGCAGTTTTTTGGTTCAGCCCCAGCATTTT. It encodes CASSFLVQPQHF.

This clone is deemed large. This CDR3 reads CASSTTGTAYEQYF. CDR3 DNA sequence: TGTGCCAGCAGTACGACAGGGACCGCCTACGAGCAGTACTTC. The chain is built from TRBV6-5 and TRBJ2-7; 7 nucleotides agree with TRBD1. V lost 5 bases, J lost 2 bases, and 6 bases stayed unmatched. Germline V gene sequence: CDR1 MNHEY, CDR2 SVGAGI. CDR3 size: 14 residues.

The chain joins TRBV6-5 to TRBJ1-2; 7 positions agree with TRBD1. This CDR3 region has 14 residues. V lost 6 bases and J lost 6; bases outside the gene matches: 10. CDR1 MNHEY and CDR2 SVGAGI come from the germline V gene. In DNA form, the CDR3 reads TGTGCCAGCAGCGCGGACAGGACCGTCGATGGCTACACCTTC. The encoded protein is CASSADRTVDGYTF.

The chain combines TRBV4-2 with TRBJ2-3, with D tentatively TRBD1 or TRBD2 (7 bases each). V was cut by 1 base and J by 6 bases, with 20 bases left in between. Germline-derived CDR1 and CDR2 are LGHNA and YNFKEQ. The CDR3 totals 17 residues. The CDR3 region has the DNA TGTGCCAGCAGCCAAGGGAAGGGGGCTAGCGGAGGGGATACGCAGTATTTT. Translating it yields CASSQGKGASGGDTQYF.